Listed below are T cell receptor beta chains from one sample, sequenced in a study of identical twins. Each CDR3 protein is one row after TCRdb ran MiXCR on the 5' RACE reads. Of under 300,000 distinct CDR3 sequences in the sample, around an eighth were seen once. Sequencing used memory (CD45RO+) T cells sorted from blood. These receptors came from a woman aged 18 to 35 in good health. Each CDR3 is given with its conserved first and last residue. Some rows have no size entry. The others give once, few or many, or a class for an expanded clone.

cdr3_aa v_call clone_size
CASSGPSQGHVSDEQYF TRBV10-1 few
CASSQEGRGTGTQYF TRBV4-1 -
CASSLGQRGTYEQYF TRBV5-8 -
CASSPRDFQETQYF TRBV2 -
CASSLEYGYTF TRBV5-1 many
CASSLTTTSSYEQYF TRBV4-1 -
CASSPGTSGKGEQFF TRBV12-3/TRBV12-4 few
CASSLGPGTNYGYTF TRBV7-2 -
CASSEAPGRILNEQFF TRBV2 few
CASSLGGAWDQPQHF TRBV7-8 many
CASSPEHRKSSYEQYF TRBV5-4 few
CASSRTTGSDYGYTF TRBV5-1 few
CAISTVQETQYF TRBV10-3 -
CASSQNYDKPGELFF TRBV7-9 -
CSAKPSLAGEQFF TRBV20-1 -
CASRLDSLLNTEAFF TRBV12-3/TRBV12-4 many
CASSLLDSGYEQYF TRBV12-3/TRBV12-4 -
CASSFPDSGANVLTF TRBV5-1 -
CSARDLTGVNEKLFF TRBV20-1 -
CSVGGSGGGTDTQYF TRBV29-1 -
CSAPLAGADTQYF TRBV20-1 many
CASSIWSNIQYF TRBV21-1 few
CASTFGSSGGETQYF TRBV2 few
CASRLAGVQDTQYF TRBV19 few
CASSPLSGGAGEQYF TRBV4-2 -
CASSLERGAGYEQYF TRBV7-2 -
CASSPRVTKNIQYF TRBV12-3/TRBV12-4 many
CASSYLGDTMNTEAFF TRBV6-2/TRBV6-3 many
CASKKAESNYGYTF TRBV5-1 many
CASSHHSAPAGANVLTF TRBV14 many
CSARWAGGHNEQFF TRBV20-1 few
CASSSRLYGYTF TRBV6-2/TRBV6-3 many
CSASPISGIYSYNEQFF TRBV20-1 -
CSARDQKTSRNIQYF TRBV20-1 -
CATSDQTGRAFF TRBV24-1 few
CASSLTSGGPVSTDTQYF TRBV12-3/TRBV12-4 few
CASRPLAGGNHEQFF TRBV2 many
CASSPHTGTGGSPLHF TRBV7-2 few
CSADTPLSGSGEQYF TRBV20-1 -
CSARTDRSGYGYTF TRBV20-1 few
CASSLSYQNEKLFF TRBV11-2 many
CCAPRGGGLSSYEQYF TRBV20-1 -
CASSLGVGNLNTEAFF TRBV5-1 few
CASSVGPSGSYNEQFF TRBV9 -
CASRFGRIQETQYF TRBV5-1 -